The clone carrying this T cell receptor beta chain has more than one count but fewer than ten. Its antigen is unknown. The data are from a study of T cells in Graves' hyperthyroidism and ophthalmopathy. Study background: Peripheral blood was acquired at first diagnosis, ahead of any therapy whatsoever. General study findings and limits: Most thyroid clonotypes expanded above 0.001 appeared in blood too.

Patients were excluded because of uncontrolled infection, other autoimmune disease, pregnancy or lactation. The CDR3 length is 15 residues. V lost 0 bases and J lost 2; bases outside the gene matches: 1. The V gene's germline CDR1 is MNHEY and CDR2 SVGAGI. Template material for amplifying TCR beta CDR3 regions consisted of RNA transcripts. With the HTBI primer set, the TCR CDR3 went through a first round of RT-PCR. TCRdb fed the multiplex PCR reads into MiXCR, producing one record per CDR3 protein. The sample yields about 530,000 distinct CDR3 sequences, 17% seen once. The gene calls are TRBV6-5 and TRBJ2-5, with TRBD2 matching 9 bases. The material sequenced was blood. This receptor was taken from a woman between 18 and 29 years old with Graves' ophthalmopathy. The CDR3 loop is CASSYSTSGQETQYF. The CDR3 DNA reads as TGTGCCAGCAGTTACTCAACTAGCGGGCAAGAGACCCAGTACTTC.